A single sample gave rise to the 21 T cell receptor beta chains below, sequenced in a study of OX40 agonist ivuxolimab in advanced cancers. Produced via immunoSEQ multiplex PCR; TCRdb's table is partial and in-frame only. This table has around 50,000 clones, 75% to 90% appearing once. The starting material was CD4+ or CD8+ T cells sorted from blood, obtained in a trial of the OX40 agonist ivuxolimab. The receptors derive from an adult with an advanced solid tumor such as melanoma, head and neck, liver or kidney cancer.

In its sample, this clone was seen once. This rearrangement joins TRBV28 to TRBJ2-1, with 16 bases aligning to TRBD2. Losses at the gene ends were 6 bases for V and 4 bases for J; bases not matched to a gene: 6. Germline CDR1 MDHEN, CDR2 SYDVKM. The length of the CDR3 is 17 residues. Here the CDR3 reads CASSTKGLAGGYNEQFF. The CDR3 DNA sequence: TGTGCCAGCAGCACAAAGGGACTAGCGGGGGGGTACAATGAGCAGTTCTTC.

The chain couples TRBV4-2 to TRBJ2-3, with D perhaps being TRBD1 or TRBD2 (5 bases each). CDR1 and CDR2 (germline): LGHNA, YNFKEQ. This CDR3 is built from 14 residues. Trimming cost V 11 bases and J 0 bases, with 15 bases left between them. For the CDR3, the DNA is TGTGCCGTCGGGACGAGGGGAAGCACAGATACGCAGTATTTT. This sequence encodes CAVGTRGSTDTQYF.

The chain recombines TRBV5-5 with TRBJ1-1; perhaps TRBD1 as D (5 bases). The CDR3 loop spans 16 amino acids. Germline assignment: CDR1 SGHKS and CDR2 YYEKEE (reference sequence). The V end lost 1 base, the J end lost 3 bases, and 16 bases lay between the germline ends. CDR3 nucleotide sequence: TGTGCCAGCAGCTTGTGGGGACCCAAGCAAGACACTGAAGCTTTCTTT. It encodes CASSLWGPKQDTEAFF. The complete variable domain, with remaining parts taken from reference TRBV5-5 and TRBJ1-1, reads DAGVTQSPTHLIKTRGQQVTLRCSPISGHKSVSWYQQVLGQGPQFIFQYYEKEERGRGNFPDRFSARQFPNYSSELNVNALLLGDSALYLCASSLWGPKQDTEAFFGQGTRLTVV.

This CDR3 reads CACERNTEAFF. CDR3 bases: TGTGCCTGCGAGAGGAACACTGAAGCTTTCTTT. The chain has TRBV30 and TRBJ1-1, with D hard to call. From germline, CDR1 is GTSNPN and CDR2 SVGIG (reference sequence). Trimming removed 6 bases from V and 1 base from J, with 6 bases in between. CDR3 length: 11 amino acids.

The CDR3 loop reads CASSLSYIAGGRGEQFF. The CDR3 region has the DNA TGTGCCAGCAGTTTATCTTATATAGCGGGGGGGCGGGGTGAGCAGTTCTTC. The chain couples TRBV27 to TRBJ2-1; 11 nucleotides match TRBD2. Germline V gene lookup returns CDR1 MNHEY and CDR2 SMNVEV (reference sequence). After removal of 0 bases from V and 9 bases from J, the junction contained 10 bases not matched to a gene. CDR3 size: 17 residues.

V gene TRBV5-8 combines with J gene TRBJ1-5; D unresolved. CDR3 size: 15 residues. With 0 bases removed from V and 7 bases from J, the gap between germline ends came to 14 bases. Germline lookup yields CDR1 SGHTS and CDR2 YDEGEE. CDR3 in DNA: TGTGCCAGCAGCTTGGGGCAAACGTTGAACCAGCCCCAGCATTTT. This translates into CASSLGQTLNQPQHF. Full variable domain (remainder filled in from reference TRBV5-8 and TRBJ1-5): EAGVTQSPTHLIKTRGQQATLRCSPISGHTSVYWYQQALGLGLQFLLWYDEGEERNRGNFPPRFSGRQFPNYSSELNVNALELEDSALYLCASSLGQTLNQPQHFGDGTRLSIL.

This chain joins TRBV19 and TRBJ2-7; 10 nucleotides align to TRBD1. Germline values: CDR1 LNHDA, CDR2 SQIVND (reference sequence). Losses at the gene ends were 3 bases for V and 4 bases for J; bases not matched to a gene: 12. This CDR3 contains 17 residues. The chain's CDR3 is CASSIKQAGQGPYEQYF. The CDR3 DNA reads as TGTGCCAGTAGTATTAAGCAAGCGGGACAGGGGCCTTACGAGCAGTACTTC.

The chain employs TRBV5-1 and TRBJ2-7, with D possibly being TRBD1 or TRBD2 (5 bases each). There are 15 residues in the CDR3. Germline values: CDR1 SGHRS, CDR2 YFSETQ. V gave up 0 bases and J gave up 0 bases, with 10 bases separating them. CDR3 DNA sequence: TGCGCCAGCAGCTTGGAGGCAGGGAGCTCCTACGAGCAGTACTTC. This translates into CASSLEAGSSYEQYF.

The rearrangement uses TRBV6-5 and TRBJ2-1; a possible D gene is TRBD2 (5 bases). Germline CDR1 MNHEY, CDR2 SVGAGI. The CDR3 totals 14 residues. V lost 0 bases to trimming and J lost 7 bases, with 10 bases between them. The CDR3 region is CASSYSRDWNEQFF. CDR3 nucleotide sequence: TGTGCCAGCAGTTACTCGAGGGATTGGAATGAGCAGTTCTTC.

The CDR3 sequence is CASSISGRARNEQFF. In DNA, the CDR3 is TGTGCCAGCAGCATTAGCGGGAGGGCCCGAAATGAGCAGTTCTTC. The chain has TRBV13 and TRBJ2-1; 11 bases align to TRBD2. CDR1 and CDR2 from the germline V gene are PRHDT and FYEKMQ (reference sequence). There are 15 residues in the CDR3. V gave up 5 bases and J gave up 7 bases; unmatched junction bases: 7.

The CDR3 DNA reads TGTGCCAGCAGTTTGTCTCCTTCCTACGAGCAGTACTTC. As protein: CASSLSPSYEQYF. This sequence joins TRBV28 and TRBJ2-7; D gene ambiguous. Germline V gene data show CDR1 as MDHEN and CDR2 as SYDVKM. V lost 3 bases, J lost 1 base, and 7 bases lay in between. The CDR3 loop spans 13 amino acids.

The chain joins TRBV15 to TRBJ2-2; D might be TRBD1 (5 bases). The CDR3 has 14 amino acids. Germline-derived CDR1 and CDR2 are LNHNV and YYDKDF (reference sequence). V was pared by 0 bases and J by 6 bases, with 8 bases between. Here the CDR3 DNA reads TGTGCCACCAGCAGAGACAGGGTGGCCGGGGAGCTGTTTTTT. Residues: CATSRDRVAGELFF.

CDR3 DNA: TGTGCCAGCAGTTCCACAGATACGCAGTATTTT. As protein: CASSSTDTQYF. The chain carries TRBV27 and TRBJ2-3, with D uncertain. V was cut by 4 bases and J by 2 bases, with 1 base left in between. Germline values: CDR1 MNHEY, CDR2 SMNVEV (reference sequence). The CDR3 covers 11 residues.

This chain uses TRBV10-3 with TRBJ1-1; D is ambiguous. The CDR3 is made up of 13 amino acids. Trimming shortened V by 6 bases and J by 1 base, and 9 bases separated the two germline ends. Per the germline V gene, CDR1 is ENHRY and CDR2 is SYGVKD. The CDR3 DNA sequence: TGTGCCATCAGATCTTCAGAGAACACTGAAGCTTTCTTT. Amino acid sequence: CAIRSSENTEAFF.

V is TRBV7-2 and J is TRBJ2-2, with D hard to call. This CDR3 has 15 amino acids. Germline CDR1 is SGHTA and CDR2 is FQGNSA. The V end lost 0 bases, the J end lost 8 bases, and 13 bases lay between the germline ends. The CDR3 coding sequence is TGTGCCAGCAGCTTAGCTGGGCACGGGTCTGGGGAGCTGTTTTTT. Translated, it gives CASSLAGHGSGELFF. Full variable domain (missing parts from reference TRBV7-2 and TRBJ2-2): GAGVSQSPSNKVTEKGKDVELRCDPISGHTALYWYRQSLGQGLEFLIYFQGNSAPDKSGLPSDRFSAERTGGSVSTLTIQRTQQEDSAVYLCASSLAGHGSGELFFGEGSRLTVL.

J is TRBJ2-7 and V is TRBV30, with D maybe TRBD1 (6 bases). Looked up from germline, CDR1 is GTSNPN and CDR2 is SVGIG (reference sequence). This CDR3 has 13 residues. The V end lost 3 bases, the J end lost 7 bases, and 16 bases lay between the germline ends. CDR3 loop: CAWSRDIRREQYF. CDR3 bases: TGTGCCTGGAGCAGGGACATCCGACGGGAGCAGTACTTC.

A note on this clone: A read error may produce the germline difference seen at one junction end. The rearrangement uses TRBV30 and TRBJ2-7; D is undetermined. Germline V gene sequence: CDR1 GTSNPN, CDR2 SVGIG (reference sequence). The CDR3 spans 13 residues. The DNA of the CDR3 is TGTGTCTGGAGTACACTATTCAGTGGCGAGCAGTACTTC. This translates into CVWSTLFSGEQYF.

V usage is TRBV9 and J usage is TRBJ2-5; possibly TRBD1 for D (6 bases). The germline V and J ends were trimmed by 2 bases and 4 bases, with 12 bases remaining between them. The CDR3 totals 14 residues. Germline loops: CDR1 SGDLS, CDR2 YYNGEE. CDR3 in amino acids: CASSVEGVGETQYF. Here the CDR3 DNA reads TGTGCCAGCAGCGTCGAGGGGGTCGGAGAGACCCAGTACTTC. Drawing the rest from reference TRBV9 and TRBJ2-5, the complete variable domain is DSGVTQTPKHLITATGQRVTLRCSPRSGDLSVYWYQQSLDQGLQFLIQYYNGEERAKGNILERFSAQQFPDLHSELNLSSLELGDSALYFCASSVEGVGETQYFGPGTRLLVL.

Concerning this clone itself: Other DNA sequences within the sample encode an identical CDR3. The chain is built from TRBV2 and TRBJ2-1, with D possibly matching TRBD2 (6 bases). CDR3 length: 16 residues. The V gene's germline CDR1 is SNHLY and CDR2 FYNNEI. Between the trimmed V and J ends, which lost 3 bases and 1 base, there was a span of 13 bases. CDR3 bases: TGTGCCAGCAGTGAGGGACTCACAGTTTCCTACAATGAGCAGTTCTTC. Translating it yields CASSEGLTVSYNEQFF.

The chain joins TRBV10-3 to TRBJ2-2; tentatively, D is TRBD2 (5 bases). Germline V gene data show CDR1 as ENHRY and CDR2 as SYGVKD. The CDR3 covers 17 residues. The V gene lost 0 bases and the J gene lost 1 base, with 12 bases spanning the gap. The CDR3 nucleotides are TGTGCCATCAGTGAGTCCCGGGGTACCATGAACACCGGGGAGCTGTTTTTT. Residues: CAISESRGTMNTGELFF.

CDR3 amino acids: CASSSDRTGSSYEQYF. In DNA, the CDR3 is TGTGCCAGCAGTTCGGACAGGACCGGATCGTCCTACGAGCAGTACTTC. V and J are TRBV28 and TRBJ2-7; 7 positions agree with TRBD1. Germline lookup yields CDR1 MDHEN and CDR2 SYDVKM. The CDR3 contains 16 residues. The J segment lost 1 base and the V segment lost 4 bases, leaving 10 bases of the junction unmatched.